Reported below is one T cell receptor beta chain. The data originate from a study of blood T cell repertoires in COVID-19. As handled by the study authors: Nucleated cell counts were estimated from reference gene primer amplification. Clones were read by immunoSEQ multiplex PCR, and TCRdb kept only the in-frame ones, dropping some. The V and J calls and clone size come from that table; D and trimming were worked out from the DNA. This sample has roughly 280,000 clones, with around four fifths found just once. The V gene lost 6 bases and the J gene lost 3 bases, with 13 bases spanning the gap. This CDR3 is 14 amino acids long. Germline loops: CDR1 SNHLY, CDR2 FYNNEI.

Sequenced sample: peripheral blood. The sequence was obtained from a man in his 60s who had recovered from COVID-19. The chain has TRBV2 and TRBJ2-3; tentative D call: TRBD2 (5 bases). This CDR3 is CASRYERRTDTQYF. CDR3 DNA sequence: TGTGCCAGCAGGTACGAGCGGCGGACAGATACGCAGTATTTT.